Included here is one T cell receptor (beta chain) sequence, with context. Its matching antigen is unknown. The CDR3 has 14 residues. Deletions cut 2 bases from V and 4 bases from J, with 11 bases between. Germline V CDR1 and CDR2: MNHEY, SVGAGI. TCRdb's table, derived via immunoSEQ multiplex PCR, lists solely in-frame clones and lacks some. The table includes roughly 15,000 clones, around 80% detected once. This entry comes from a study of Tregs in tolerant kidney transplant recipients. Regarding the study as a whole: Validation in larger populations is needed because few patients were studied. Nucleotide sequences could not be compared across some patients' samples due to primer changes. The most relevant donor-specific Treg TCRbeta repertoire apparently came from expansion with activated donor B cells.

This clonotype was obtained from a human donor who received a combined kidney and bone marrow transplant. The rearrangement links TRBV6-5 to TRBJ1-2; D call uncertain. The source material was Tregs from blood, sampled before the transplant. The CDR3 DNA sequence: TGTGCCAGCAGTTACCAGGCGGGCTCCTATGGCTACACCTTC. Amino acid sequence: CASSYQAGSYGYTF.